This T cell receptor beta chain is from a study of response to subunit inactivated influenza vaccine. One entry per CDR3 protein, called by TCRdb with MiXCR from the RT-PCR reads. This table holds 400,000 to 650,000 distinct CDR3 sequences, more than 7% found once. This clonotype was observed at least ten times. CDR3 length: 16 residues. V lost 4 bases and J lost 0, with 13 bases in between. Germline lookup yields CDR1 SGHRS and CDR2 YFSETQ. The sequence was obtained from a man aged 45-69 years who received an inactivated influenza vaccine. The V and J genes are TRBV5-1 and TRBJ2-2, with D possibly being TRBD2 (6 bases). Sequenced here: PBMCs from blood, sampled roughly 24 months after vaccination. The CDR3 loop reads CASSPSGLTNTGELFF. CDR3 DNA sequence: TGCGCCAGCAGCCCGTCCGGACTAACGAACACCGGGGAGCTGTTTTTT. Using reference TRBV5-1 and TRBJ2-2 for the parts outside the CDR3, the full variable domain is KAGVTQTPRYLIKTRGQQVTLSCSPISGHRSVSWYQQTPGQGLQFLFEYFSETQRNKGNFPGRFSGRQFSNSRSEMNVSTLELGDSALYLCASSPSGLTNTGELFFGEGSRLTVL.